The 5 T cell receptor beta chains presented below share a single source sample, sequenced in a study of blood T cell repertoires in COVID-19. Sequencing used immunoSEQ multiplex PCR; TCRdb keeps in-frame clones, though not all of them. The table records some 200,000 clones, about 79% of them present only once. Sequenced input: PBMCs or T cells enriched from blood (not recorded which). All receptors derive from a middle-aged woman with acute COVID-19.

J is TRBJ2-3 and V is TRBV7-9, with a tentative D call TRBD2 (5 bases). Trimming left V 5 bases short and J 0 bases short, with 15 bases between. Germline values: CDR1 SEHNR, CDR2 FQNEAQ (reference sequence). The CDR3 is 16 amino acids. The CDR3 sequence: CASSPMGVSSTDTQYF. CDR3 DNA sequence: TGTGCCAGCAGCCCAATGGGAGTATCTAGCACAGATACGCAGTATTTT.

The rearrangement joins TRBV4-2 to TRBJ2-5; 7 bases map to TRBD2. The CDR3 contains 16 residues. The germline gives CDR1 LGHNA, CDR2 YNFKEQ. The ends lost 0 bases at V and 4 bases at J; junction bases unmatched: 8. In DNA form, the CDR3 reads TGTGCCAGCAGCCAAGATGGTGGCGGGAGCGTAGAGACCCAGTACTTC. It is translated as CASSQDGGGSVETQYF.

This clone showed up just once. This chain joins TRBV27 and TRBJ1-2; weak D call: TRBD1 (5 bases). Germline CDR1 is MNHEY and CDR2 is SMNVEV (reference sequence). With 2 bases removed from V and 7 bases from J, the gap between germline ends came to 14 bases. This CDR3 has 14 residues. The CDR3 loop is CASSLAAGVGGYTF. DNA of the CDR3: TGTGCCAGCAGTTTAGCGGCGGGGGTGGGTGGCTACACCTTC.

The rearrangement joins TRBV5-5 to TRBJ1-4; perhaps TRBD1 as D (5 bases). The CDR3 runs to 14 residues. The V end lost 2 bases, the J end lost 5 bases, and 10 bases lay between the germline ends. Per germline, CDR1 SGHKS and CDR2 YYEKEE (reference sequence). DNA for the CDR3: TGTGCCAGCAGCTTAGACAAGGGGAATGAAAAACTGTTTTTT. As protein: CASSLDKGNEKLFF.

This clone was observed a handful of times. The chain links TRBV28 to TRBJ2-1, with 9 positions matching TRBD2. The CDR3 spans 14 residues. Germline lookup yields CDR1 MDHEN and CDR2 SYDVKM. With V trimmed by 6 bases and J by 9 bases, 9 bases remained unmatched. The CDR3 reads CASSLSGRQGEQFF. The CDR3 DNA follows: TGTGCCAGCAGCCTTAGCGGGAGACAGGGTGAGCAGTTCTTC.